The rows below give T cell receptor beta chains drawn from one sample of a study of TIL therapy for anti-PD-1-resistant metastatic lung cancer. Sequenced by immunoSEQ multiplex PCR; TCRdb stores in-frame clones only, minus some. Among around 26,000 clones listed, about 60% were seen once. The material sequenced was tumor tissue, taken at baseline. Receptors were obtained from a woman between 25 and 85 years old with non-small cell lung cancer. Both conserved end residues are part of each CDR3. D genes are given only for firm matches. Some rows have no size entry. The others give once, few or many, or a class for an expanded clone.

TGTGCCAGCAGTTCCAGATCCACCATTGAGACCCAGTACTTC	CASSSRSTIETQYF	-	-	TRBJ2-5	TRBV27
TGCGCCAGCAGCCTTAGCGGGAGCTACGAGCAGTACTTC	CASSLSGSYEQYF	TRBD2	once	TRBJ2-7	TRBV10-2
TGTGCCAGCAGCGAAACTAGCGGGAGCCAGACCCAGTACTTC	CASSETSGSQTQYF	TRBD2	-	TRBJ2-5	TRBV4-2
TGTGCCAGCAGCGAGGCGGGAATTTTAGATACGCAGTATTTT	CASSEAGILDTQYF	-	-	TRBJ2-3	TRBV5-4
TGTGCCAGCAGCTTCCGGGGACTCGCATACGAGCAGTACTTC	CASSFRGLAYEQYF	-	-	TRBJ2-7	TRBV5-6
TGTGCCAGCATCGAAGATTCTGGGGCCAACGTCCTGACTTTC	CASIEDSGANVLTF	-	few	TRBJ2-6	TRBV2
TGTGCCTGGAGTAGATTTAGCGGTTTCACAGATACGCAGTATTTT	CAWSRFSGFTDTQYF	-	medium-sized	TRBJ2-3	TRBV30
TGCGCCAGCAGCCTGGTCGCCGGGAGCTCTGGAAACACCATATATTTT	CASSLVAGSSGNTIYF	-	-	TRBJ1-3	TRBV5-1
TGCAGCGTTGGAGCGGGAGGGCCGTCGGAGACCCAGTACTTC	CSVGAGGPSETQYF	TRBD2	-	TRBJ2-5	TRBV29-1
TGTGCCAGCAGGTCCCGGGACAGGGGGAGTGACGGGGAGCTGTTTTTT	CASRSRDRGSDGELFF	TRBD1	-	TRBJ2-2	TRBV28